The 25 T cell receptor beta chains listed next were all sequenced from one sample in a study of shared clonotypes between healthy human individuals. Sequencing was performed with immunoSEQ multiplex PCR; in TCRdb, only in-frame clones are kept and a portion is missing. The table has approximately 980,000 clones, 60% to 85% seen once; the top ten hold approximately 1.5%. Material for sequencing was memory CD4+ T cells sorted from blood. Noted subset: CD45RA-negative fraction. These receptors originate from a man between 18 and 35 years old in good health.

The chain carries TRBV30 and TRBJ2-7, with a tentative D call TRBD1 (7 bases). Trimming pared 0 bases from V and 2 bases from J, leaving 14 bases between. Germline V gives CDR1 GTSNPN, CDR2 SVGIG (reference sequence). This CDR3 region has 15 residues. The CDR3 here is CAWSVARGATYEQYF. DNA for the CDR3: TGTGCCTGGAGTGTCGCCAGGGGGGCCACCTACGAGCAGTACTTC.

The genes are TRBV29-1 and TRBJ1-1; D not certain. Germline CDR1 and CDR2: SQVTM and ANQGSEA. Between the trimmed V and J ends, which lost 1 base and 1 base, there was a span of 10 bases. CDR3 length: 14 amino acids. The chain's CDR3 is CSVEVLAGNTEAFF. Written as DNA, the CDR3 is TGCAGCGTTGAAGTTCTTGCAGGGAACACTGAAGCTTTCTTT.

This clone is a singleton in its sample. The chain uses TRBV10-2 and TRBJ2-3; weak D call: TRBD2 (6 bases). CDR3 length: 13 amino acids. V lost 5 bases, J lost 6 bases, and 12 bases lay in between. Germline CDR1 reads WSHSY; CDR2 reads SAAADI. DNA for the CDR3: TGCGCCAGCAGTAGGGACTCAGGGGATACGCAGTATTTT. Amino acids: CASSRDSGDTQYF.

V and J are TRBV2 and TRBJ1-5; 9 bases agree with TRBD1. The germline gives CDR1 SNHLY, CDR2 FYNNEI. The V segment lost 5 bases and the J segment 3 bases; nucleotides outside the gene matches: 14. The CDR3 consists of 18 residues. CDR3 nucleotide sequence: TGTGCCAGCAGTCCCCTGGGGACAGGGTCGGGTATCAATCAGCCCCAGCATTTT. This translates into CASSPLGTGSGINQPQHF.

The rearrangement uses TRBV7-2 and TRBJ2-5; D gene uncertain. Looked up from germline, CDR1 is SGHTA and CDR2 is FQGNSA. Trimming removed 1 base at V and 6 bases at J, with 3 bases between. The CDR3 consists of 11 residues. For the CDR3, the DNA is TGTGCCAGCAGCTTAGGGCAGACCCAGTACTTC. This gives the protein CASSLGQTQYF.

In regard to this clone: Other DNA sequences in this specimen translate into the identical CDR3. V usage is TRBV5-4 and J usage is TRBJ1-2; D ambiguous. The germline CDR1 and CDR2 sequences are SGHNT and YYREEE (reference sequence). The V end was cut by 0 bases, the J end by 4 bases, with 7 bases between. The CDR3 totals 13 residues. CDR3 loop: CASSLAGSYGYTF. CDR3 nucleotide sequence: TGTGCCAGCAGCTTGGCCGGGAGCTATGGCTACACCTTC.

The chain recombines TRBV30 with TRBJ1-6; 11 positions match TRBD1. In germline, CDR1 is GTSNPN, CDR2 SVGIG (reference sequence). There are 15 residues in the CDR3. V dropped 4 bases and J dropped 4; count of bases not matched to a gene: 3. The CDR3 DNA sequence: TGTGCCTGGACCGGGACAGGGGGTTATAATTCACCCCTCCACTTT. It is translated as CAWTGTGGYNSPLHF.

This chain links TRBV10-2 with TRBJ1-2, with D perhaps TRBD1 (5 bases). V gave up 3 bases and J gave up 6 bases, with 17 bases separating them. This CDR3 has 15 amino acids. From germline, CDR1 is WSHSY and CDR2 SAAADI. In DNA, the CDR3 is TGCGCCAGCAGTGATGATAATCGGGGGAGAGATGGCTACACCTTC. Amino acids: CASSDDNRGRDGYTF.

Comment on this clone: A clone one base away is much larger, so this may be a read error. This sample includes further DNA sequences coding for the same CDR3. The V call is TRBV9, the J call TRBJ2-6, with D perhaps TRBD1 or TRBD2 (5 bases each). This CDR3 is 15 amino acids long. Per the germline V gene, CDR1 is SGDLS and CDR2 is YYNGEE. V was clipped by 4 bases and J by 0 bases, with 8 bases between them. The CDR3 region has the DNA TGTGCCAGCAGCCCAGGGAGCTCTGGGGCCAACGTCCTGACTTTC. Protein: CASSPGSSGANVLTF.

This clone appeared a single time. J is TRBJ2-2 and V is TRBV5-4; 7 bases align to TRBD1. From germline, CDR1 is SGHNT and CDR2 YYREEE (reference sequence). The trim removed 5 bases at V and 6 bases at J, leaving 16 bases unmatched. The CDR3 sequence is 17 residues long. CDR3 sequence: CASRRVIQGLLAGELFF. The CDR3 bases are TGTGCCAGCAGGCGTGTAATACAGGGGTTACTGGCCGGGGAGCTGTTTTTT.

The count of this clone is one. The chain is built from TRBV2 and TRBJ1-4, with TRBD1 matching over 9 bases. In germline, CDR1 is SNHLY, CDR2 FYNNEI. The CDR3 has 14 amino acids. After removal of 5 bases from V and 7 bases from J, the junction contained 5 bases not matched to a gene. CDR3 in amino acids: CASSSGTGSEKLFF. The CDR3 region has the DNA TGTGCCAGCAGTTCCGGGACAGGGAGTGAAAAACTGTTTTTT.

This chain joins TRBV19 and TRBJ1-5, with D maybe TRBD1 (5 bases). The germline gives CDR1 LNHDA, CDR2 SQIVND (reference sequence). The ends were cut back, 2 bases at V and 7 bases at J, with 12 bases in the middle. The CDR3 has 14 amino acids. The CDR3 reads CASSIQGEYQPQHF. CDR3 nucleotides: TGTGCCAGTAGTATACAGGGAGAATACCAGCCCCAGCATTTT.

This clone appeared a few times. This chain joins TRBV14 and TRBJ1-3; no reliable D call. Germline V gives CDR1 SGHDN, CDR2 FVKESK. V lost 3 bases, J lost 3 bases, and 3 bases lay in between. The CDR3 is made up of 12 amino acids. The CDR3, as DNA: TGTGCCAGCAGCCAGGTTGGAAACACCATATATTTT. As protein: CASSQVGNTIYF.

This clone showed up just a few times. The CDR3 protein is CASSLSSQYGYTF. The CDR3 nucleotides read TGTGCCAGCAGTTTGTCAAGTCAGTACGGCTACACCTTC. This rearrangement joins TRBV28 to TRBJ1-2; the D is unclear. Trimming stripped 3 bases from V and 8 bases from J, with 13 bases between. CDR1 and CDR2 from the germline V gene are MDHEN and SYDVKM. This CDR3 region has 13 residues.

The V and J genes are TRBV19 and TRBJ1-6; 9 bases agree with TRBD1. The CDR3 is 15 amino acids. The J segment lost 9 bases and the V segment lost 5 bases, leaving 8 bases of the junction unmatched. The germline V gene encodes CDR1 LNHDA and CDR2 SQIVND (reference sequence). In DNA, the CDR3 is TGTGCCAGTAGTCCCGGGACAGGGACCGGTTCACCCCTCCACTTT. It yields the protein CASSPGTGTGSPLHF.

The chain is built from TRBV5-4 and TRBJ2-3; 7 nucleotides agree with TRBD2. The CDR3 loop spans 15 amino acids. Per germline, CDR1 SGHNT and CDR2 YYREEE (reference sequence). V trimming: 1 base; J trimming: 2 bases; junction bases outside the gene matches: 4. Here the CDR3 reads CASSLLGGTTDTQYF. The DNA for the CDR3 is TGTGCCAGCAGCTTGCTGGGAGGGACCACAGATACGCAGTATTTT.

The chain joins TRBV25-1 to TRBJ1-3, with a possible D match to TRBD1 (5 bases). Germline lookup yields CDR1 MGHDK and CDR2 SYGVNS. CDR3 length: 16 amino acids. V dropped 2 bases and J dropped 3 bases, with 14 bases sitting between them. The CDR3 DNA reads as TGTGCCAGCAGTGAACTACAAGGGGCGCGTGGAAACACCATATATTTT. It yields the protein CASSELQGARGNTIYF.

The chain carries TRBV25-1 and TRBJ2-5, with D possibly TRBD2 on 5 matching bases. Germline CDR1 and CDR2: MGHDK and SYGVNS. Trimming took 6 bases from V and 1 from J, leaving 9 bases between them. The CDR3 length is 13 residues. The chain's CDR3 is CASRETTQETQYF. CDR3 nucleotide sequence: TGTGCCAGCAGGGAGACTACCCAAGAGACCCAGTACTTC.

J is TRBJ1-2 and V is TRBV4-1; possibly TRBD1 for D (6 bases). Germline V CDR1 and CDR2: MGHRA, YSYEKL. The germline V and J ends were trimmed by 0 bases and 2 bases, with 13 bases remaining between them. The CDR3 loop spans 16 amino acids. In nucleotides, the CDR3 is TGCGCCAGCAGCCAAGAAACCGGACAGCCAAACTATGGCTACACCTTC. The encoded protein is CASSQETGQPNYGYTF.

V gene TRBV18 combines with J gene TRBJ2-5; D perhaps matches TRBD1 (6 bases). V was cut by 5 bases and J by 6 bases, with 13 bases left in between. The CDR3 loop spans 13 amino acids. From germline, CDR1 is KGHSH and CDR2 LQKENI. CDR3 region: CASSEGTGQTQYF. In DNA, the CDR3 is TGTGCCAGCTCAGAAGGAACAGGGCAGACCCAGTACTTC.

The genes are TRBV6-1 and TRBJ1-6; D ambiguous. The CDR3 covers 18 residues. Germline V CDR1 and CDR2: MNHNS, SASEGT. With 0 bases removed from V and 3 bases from J, the gap between germline ends came to 15 bases. The CDR3 spells CASSEALVRLGYNSPLHF. The DNA for the CDR3 is TGTGCCAGCAGTGAAGCTTTGGTCAGGTTAGGCTATAATTCACCCCTCCACTTT.

The J gene is TRBJ1-5, the V gene TRBV19; 7 bases match TRBD1. Per germline, CDR1 LNHDA and CDR2 SQIVND (reference sequence). Germline trimming cut 10 bases from V and 0 bases from J; bases unmatched to any gene: 9. There are 15 residues in the CDR3. This CDR3 reads CATRRDSDSNQPQHF. CDR3 DNA: TGTGCCACCCGTAGGGACAGTGATAGCAATCAGCCCCAGCATTTT.

V gene TRBV30 combines with J gene TRBJ2-6; D not resolved. Looked up from germline, CDR1 is GTSNPN and CDR2 is SVGIG (reference sequence). V dropped 5 bases and J dropped 0 bases, with 5 bases sitting between them. This CDR3 has 13 amino acids. The CDR3 loop reads CAWQLSGANVLTF. The CDR3 DNA reads TGTGCCTGGCAGCTCTCTGGGGCCAACGTCCTGACTTTC. The full variable domain, rest sourced from reference TRBV30 and TRBJ2-6, is SQTIHQWPATLVQPVGSPLSLECTVEGTSNPNLYWYRQAAGRGLQLLFYSVGIGQISSEVPQNLSASRPQDRQFILSSKKLLLSDSGFYLCAWQLSGANVLTFGAGSRLTVL.

The chain recombines TRBV14 with TRBJ2-4; D uncertain. With 1 base removed from V and 8 bases from J, the gap between germline ends came to 6 bases. The CDR3 spans 12 residues. Germline assignment: CDR1 SGHDN and CDR2 FVKESK. CDR3 amino acids: CASSQVTYIQYF. In DNA form, the CDR3 reads TGTGCCAGCAGCCAAGTTACGTACATTCAGTACTTC. Based on the CDR3 plus reference TRBV14 and TRBJ2-4, the full variable domain is EAGVTQFPSHSVIEKGQTVTLRCDPISGHDNLYWYRRVMGKEIKFLLHFVKESKQDESGMPNNRFLAERTGGTYSTLKVQPAELEDSGVYFCASSQVTYIQYFGAGTRLSVL.

This clone was seen a single time. This chain joins TRBV6-5 and TRBJ2-5; D ambiguous. Germline-derived CDR1 and CDR2 are MNHEY and SVGAGI. The CDR3 extends over 13 amino acids. V lost 0 bases, J lost 5 bases, and 7 bases lay in between. The CDR3 sequence: CASSYSTRETQYF. CDR3 DNA sequence: TGTGCCAGCAGTTACTCGACCCGGGAGACCCAGTACTTC.